The rows below give T cell receptor beta chains drawn from one sample of a study of post-analysis software for immune sequencing data. TCRdb re-analysed the PCR reads in MiXCR, keeping a single row per CDR3 protein. The table shows roughly 540,000 distinct CDR3 sequences, with 34% occurring only once. Sequencing was performed on blood. These receptors were taken from a girl aged 2-17 years with multiple sclerosis. Each CDR3 is given with its conserved first and last residue. The D gene is left open where the match is weak. Clone size appears in some rows only: once, few, many, or a class for an expanded clone.

D gene	V gene	J gene	clone size	CDR3 protein	CDR3 DNA
NA	TRBV4-1	TRBJ2-2	NA	CASRGSNTGELFF	TGCGCCAGCAGGGGGTCGAACACCGGGGAGCTGTTTTTT
TRBD1	TRBV20-1	TRBJ1-2	NA	CSAHRTGGPNYGYTF	TGCAGTGCCCATAGGACAGGGGGCCCTAACTATGGCTACACCTTC
NA	TRBV5-4	TRBJ1-1	NA	CASSLGLRVQGNTEAFF	TGTGCCAGCAGCTTGGGGTTACGGGTTCAAGGGAACACTGAAGCTTTCTTT
NA	TRBV7-9	TRBJ2-5	NA	CASSRHRPGETQYF	TGTGCCAGCAGCCGTCACAGGCCGGGGGAGACCCAGTACTTC
TRBD2	TRBV5-1	TRBJ2-1	NA	CASSWGGEFYNEQFF	TGCGCCAGCAGCTGGGGGGGAGAATTCTACAATGAGCAGTTCTTC
NA	TRBV12-3/TRBV12-4	TRBJ2-5	few	CASSPSTRSQYF	TGTGCCAGCAGTCCGAGTACTAGGTCCCAGTACTTC
NA	TRBV5-6	TRBJ2-3	NA	CASSLSVQERTDTQYF	TGTGCCAGCAGCTTGTCTGTCCAGGAGCGCACAGATACGCAGTATTTT
NA	TRBV14	TRBJ2-5	NA	CTSSQTPYQETQYF	TGTACCAGCAGCCAAACGCCCTACCAAGAGACCCAGTACTTC
NA	TRBV5-6	TRBJ2-3	many	CASSPGQSVTDTQYF	TGTGCCAGCAGCCCCGGACAGTCTGTCACAGATACGCAGTATTTT
TRBD1	TRBV6-6	TRBJ2-3	NA	CASSDRVDWADTQYF	TGTGCCAGCTCTGACAGGGTGGATTGGGCAGATACGCAGTATTTT
TRBD1	TRBV5-6	TRBJ2-7	NA	CASSLETGEPYEQYF	TGTGCCAGCAGCTTAGAGACAGGGGAACCCTACGAGCAGTACTTC
NA	TRBV19	TRBJ2-7	NA	CATSTPDNYEQYF	TGTGCCACCTCAACGCCGGACAACTACGAGCAGTACTTC
TRBD1	TRBV5-4	TRBJ2-5	NA	CASSRTGKRETQYF	TGTGCCAGCAGCAGGACAGGGAAGAGAGAGACCCAGTACTTC
NA	TRBV14	TRBJ2-7	once	CASSQELGYEQYF	TGTGCCAGCAGCCAGGAACTCGGCTACGAACAGTACTTC
NA	TRBV5-1	TRBJ1-1	NA	CASSLGVIRGTEAFF	TGCGCCAGCAGCTTGGGAGTTATCAGGGGCACTGAAGCTTTCTTT
NA	TRBV19	TRBJ2-5	few	CASSTGLNLKETQYF	TGTGCCAGTAGTACAGGCCTAAACTTAAAAGAGACCCAGTACTTC
TRBD2	TRBV20-1	TRBJ2-3	NA	CSASLAGGISSTDTQYF	TGCAGTGCTAGTTTAGCGGGGGGGATTTCTAGCACAGATACGCAGTATTTT
NA	TRBV4-1	TRBJ1-2	NA	CAGSQVAGGYGYTF	TGCGCCGGCAGCCAAGTGGCGGGGGGGTATGGCTACACCTTC
NA	TRBV5-6	TRBJ1-1	NA	CASSLTGATEAFF	TGTGCCAGCAGCTTGACCGGAGCTACCGAAGCTTTCTTT
NA	TRBV4-1	TRBJ1-5	NA	CASSQVVDNQPQHF	TGCGCCAGCAGCCAGGTGGTGGATAATCAGCCCCAGCATTTT
NA	TRBV5-6	TRBJ2-5	many	CASLRVSETQYF	TGTGCCAGCCTTAGAGTTTCAGAGACCCAGTACTTC
TRBD2	TRBV20-1	TRBJ2-3	NA	CSAEKPLAGTTDTQYF	TGCAGTGCAGAAAAGCCTCTAGCGGGAACGACAGATACGCAGTATTTT
NA	TRBV11-2	TRBJ1-4	NA	CASSFFSVVKTGRFTNEKLFF	TGTGCCAGCAGCTTTTTTTCTGTAGTCAAAACAGGTCGCTTTACTAATGAAAAACTGTTTTTT
TRBD1	TRBV29-1	TRBJ2-3	few	CSVEGDRAPDTQYF	TGCAGCGTTGAAGGGGACAGGGCCCCAGATACGCAGTATTTT
NA	TRBV20-1	TRBJ1-4	NA	CSARDPGLNEKLFF	TGCAGTGCTAGAGATCCAGGCCTTAATGAAAAACTGTTTTTT
NA	TRBV4-1	TRBJ2-7	few	CASSQEGGLGYEQYF	TGCGCCAGCAGCCAAGAGGGGGGGCTGGGATACGAGCAGTACTTC
NA	TRBV20-1	TRBJ1-1	NA	CSARDSGRLNTEAFF	TGCAGTGCTAGAGATTCGGGCAGGCTGAACACTGAAGCTTTCTTT
TRBD2	TRBV9	TRBJ2-5	many	CASSVGGLAGALQETQYF	TGTGCCAGCAGCGTAGGAGGTCTAGCGGGGGCCCTCCAAGAGACCCAGTACTTC
TRBD1	TRBV19	TRBJ2-2	NA	CASSFRTGGTGELYF	TGTGCCAGTAGTTTTCGGACAGGGGGCACCGGGGAGCTGTATTTT
TRBD1	TRBV29-1	TRBJ2-7	NA	CSVEMGQGTYEQYF	TGCAGCGTTGAAATGGGACAGGGGACCTACGAGCAGTACTTC
TRBD1	TRBV9	TRBJ1-1	NA	CASSGGQGRDTEAFF	TGTGCCAGCAGCGGGGGACAGGGACGGGACACTGAAGCTTTCTTT
TRBD1	TRBV6-1	TRBJ1-3	NA	CASRVWTGGAYGNTIYF	TGTGCCAGCAGAGTTTGGACAGGGGGCGCTTACGGAAACACCATATATTTT